This T cell receptor (beta chain) came from a study of cytomegalovirus exposure and HLA in healthy donors. General observations from the study: Follow-up analysis later connected one missense variant in DCLRE1C with trimming of TCR beta V- and J-genes. Clonal expansion, a later analysis showed, was greater in HLA-associated TCR beta chains than in equally common others.

At the time of sampling, donors were nominally healthy, though unrecorded immune exposures were likely. It was with 60 Vbeta and 13 Jbeta primers that the PCR ran. Using immunoSEQ multiplex PCR, the repertoire was profiled, and TCRdb retains in-frame clones only, with some absent. The table records under 200,000 clones, around 86% of them present only once. The germline V gene has CDR1 WNHNN and CDR2 SYGVQD (reference sequence). Trimming took 0 bases from V and 0 from J; bases not matched to a gene: 3. This CDR3 is built from 16 residues. For this clone: Its antigen remains unknown.

Sequenced sample: PBMCs. This chain connects TRBV10-1 to TRBJ2-3, with 7 bases fitting TRBD2. This TCR was recovered from a human donor in good health. The CDR3 spells CASSESRLASTDTQYF. The CDR3 DNA sequence: TGCGCCAGCAGTGAGTCGCGACTAGCTAGCACAGATACGCAGTATTTT.